This is a list of T cell receptor beta chains from one sample in a study of cytomegalovirus exposure and HLA in healthy donors. Profiling relied on immunoSEQ multiplex PCR, and the TCRdb table lists in-frame clones only, not all of them. Seen here are tens of thousands of clones, 70% to 80% observed once, and the top ten hold 3.7%. The specimen was PBMCs. The source of these receptors is a man between 25 and 39 years old in good health and CMV-seronegative. The CDR3 runs from the conserved cysteine through the conserved F or W. A D gene is named only where the DNA matches it firmly. Some rows mark clone size as missing; the rest say once, few, many or name a class of expanded clone.

j_call: TRBJ2-2; d_call: -; v_call: TRBV27; cdr3_length: 18; clone_size: -; cdr3_aa: CASSPGYLKRRRTGELFF; cdr3_nt: TGTGCCAGCAGCCCAGGGTACCTGAAGAGGAGACGGACCGGGGAGCTGTTTTTT
j_call: TRBJ1-5; d_call: -; v_call: TRBV7-2; cdr3_length: 13; clone_size: -; cdr3_aa: CASSYSGDQPQHF; cdr3_nt: TGTGCCAGCAGCTACAGCGGGGACCAGCCCCAGCATTTT
j_call: TRBJ1-6; d_call: TRBD1; v_call: TRBV19; cdr3_length: 15; clone_size: once; cdr3_aa: CASSIGQGASSPLHF; cdr3_nt: TGTGCCAGTAGTATTGGACAGGGGGCGAGCTCACCCCTCCACTTT
j_call: TRBJ1-2; d_call: -; v_call: TRBV27; cdr3_length: 13; clone_size: -; cdr3_aa: CASSFQGYYGYTF; cdr3_nt: TGTGCCAGCAGTTTTCAGGGATACTATGGCTACACCTTC
j_call: TRBJ1-4; d_call: -; v_call: TRBV5-1; cdr3_length: 14; clone_size: -; cdr3_aa: CASSLGGLNEKLFF; cdr3_nt: TGCGCCAGCAGCTTGGGAGGGTTGAATGAAAAACTGTTTTTT
j_call: TRBJ1-5; d_call: -; v_call: TRBV19; cdr3_length: 17; clone_size: -; cdr3_aa: CASSRDGANGSNQPQHF; cdr3_nt: TGTGCCAGTAGCCGCGATGGGGCAAATGGGTCCAATCAGCCCCAGCATTTT
j_call: TRBJ2-3; d_call: TRBD2; v_call: TRBV7-6; cdr3_length: 16; clone_size: -; cdr3_aa: CASSLRRGGRTDTQYF; cdr3_nt: TGTGCCAGCAGCTTAAGGCGGGGGGGACGGACAGATACGCAGTATTTT
j_call: TRBJ2-2; d_call: -; v_call: TRBV18; cdr3_length: 15; clone_size: -; cdr3_aa: CASSSGHANTGELFF; cdr3_nt: TGTGCCAGCTCATCGGGACATGCGAACACCGGGGAGCTGTTTTTT
j_call: TRBJ2-7; d_call: TRBD1; v_call: TRBV27; cdr3_length: 14; clone_size: -; cdr3_aa: CASSFLDRTYEQYF; cdr3_nt: TGTGCCAGCAGTTTTTTGGACAGGACCTACGAGCAGTACTTC
j_call: TRBJ2-1; d_call: -; v_call: TRBV11-2; cdr3_length: 15; clone_size: -; cdr3_aa: CASSLGGDAYNEQFF; cdr3_nt: TGTGCCAGCAGCTTAGGCGGGGATGCCTACAATGAGCAGTTCTTC
j_call: TRBJ2-5; d_call: TRBD2; v_call: TRBV18; cdr3_length: 15; clone_size: once; cdr3_aa: CASSPLAGGQETQYF; cdr3_nt: TGTGCCAGCTCACCACTAGCGGGGGGTCAAGAGACCCAGTACTTC
j_call: TRBJ2-3; d_call: TRBD2; v_call: TRBV18; cdr3_length: 15; clone_size: -; cdr3_aa: CASSKNSGATDTQYF; cdr3_nt: TGTGCCAGCTCAAAAAATAGCGGGGCCACAGATACGCAGTATTTT
j_call: TRBJ2-1; d_call: -; v_call: TRBV5-1; cdr3_length: 13; clone_size: -; cdr3_aa: CASSSDWHNEQFF; cdr3_nt: TGCGCCAGCAGCTCGGACTGGCACAATGAGCAGTTCTTC
j_call: TRBJ1-5; d_call: TRBD1; v_call: TRBV5-3; cdr3_length: 16; clone_size: -; cdr3_aa: CARSISGTGVHQPQHF; cdr3_nt: TGTGCCAGAAGCATCTCCGGGACAGGAGTCCATCAGCCCCAGCATTTT
j_call: TRBJ2-7; d_call: -; v_call: TRBV5-8; cdr3_length: 14; clone_size: -; cdr3_aa: CASSLQAYSYEQYF; cdr3_nt: TGTGCCAGCAGCTTGCAAGCTTACTCCTACGAGCAGTACTTC
j_call: TRBJ2-3; d_call: -; v_call: TRBV5-5; cdr3_length: 15; clone_size: -; cdr3_aa: CASSFKGQHTDTQYF; cdr3_nt: TGTGCCAGCAGCTTTAAGGGACAACACACAGATACGCAGTATTTT
j_call: TRBJ1-5; d_call: -; v_call: TRBV6-1; cdr3_length: 15; clone_size: -; cdr3_aa: CASRERGSGRQPQHF; cdr3_nt: TGTGCCAGCAGGGAAAGGGGGTCGGGGCGACAGCCCCAGCATTTT
j_call: TRBJ1-4; d_call: -; v_call: TRBV7-2; cdr3_length: 14; clone_size: -; cdr3_aa: CASSLRGGHEKLFF; cdr3_nt: TGTGCCAGCAGCTTACGGGGGGGGCATGAAAAACTGTTTTTT
j_call: TRBJ2-3; d_call: TRBD2; v_call: TRBV19; cdr3_length: 14; clone_size: -; cdr3_aa: CASSFRERGDTQYF; cdr3_nt: TGTGCCAGTAGTTTCCGGGAGCGGGGAGATACGCAGTATTTT
j_call: TRBJ1-2; d_call: -; v_call: TRBV28; cdr3_length: 14; clone_size: -; cdr3_aa: CASSLWGRDYGYTF; cdr3_nt: TGTGCCAGCAGTTTATGGGGGCGCGACTATGGCTACACCTTC
j_call: TRBJ2-7; d_call: TRBD2; v_call: TRBV5-6; cdr3_length: 14; clone_size: -; cdr3_aa: CASSLGLADYEQYF; cdr3_nt: TGTGCCAGCAGCTTAGGACTAGCGGACTACGAGCAGTACTTC
j_call: TRBJ2-3; d_call: TRBD1; v_call: TRBV14; cdr3_length: 15; clone_size: -; cdr3_aa: CASSPPDRGSDTQYF; cdr3_nt: TGTGCCAGCAGCCCCCCGGACAGGGGATCGGATACGCAGTATTTT
j_call: TRBJ2-5; d_call: -; v_call: TRBV5-6; cdr3_length: 14; clone_size: -; cdr3_aa: CASSPDGGRETQYF; cdr3_nt: TGTGCCAGCAGCCCTGACGGGGGGCGAGAGACCCAGTACTTC